This T cell receptor (beta chain) was documented in a study of T cell responses to AZD1222 COVID-19 vaccine. The study's findings and limits: Samples come after the peak T cell response, not at day 14. Donors in the cohort were predominantly white British and more often female, and clonal diversity was possibly underestimated. Reports indicate that nearly half of spike-specific TCRs are directed at unmutated variant regions.

Assay used: immunoSEQ multiplex PCR; TCRdb lists only in-frame clones, some missing. The sample yields about 75,000 clones, approximately 88% seen once. The CDR3 is 16 amino acids. The V gene end was trimmed by 6 bases and the J gene end by 2 bases; junction bases not matched to a gene: 9. Germline CDR1 and CDR2: MRHNA and SNTAGT. Of note for this clone: Antigen: not known.

The sequenced sample was peripheral blood, obtained 28 days after the second dose of the MenACWY control vaccine. The V and J genes are TRBV6-4 and TRBJ2-1, with 8 positions matching TRBD2. This TCR derives from an adult who received the MenACWY meningococcal vaccine as a control. The CDR3 is CASSSGAGGAYNEQFF. CDR3 bases: TGTGCCAGCAGCAGCGGGGCCGGGGGGGCCTACAATGAGCAGTTCTTC.